What follows describes a single TCR beta chain. Its antigen is as yet unknown. The sample originates from a study of cytomegalovirus exposure and HLA in healthy donors. Findings of the study overall: Specificity of a few CMV-associated chains for CMV antigens was verified in vitro.

Primers included in the PCR were 60 Vbeta and 13 Jbeta primers. Only in-frame clones appear in the TCRdb table, and some are missing; sequencing was by immunoSEQ multiplex PCR. This sample has 150,000 or so clones, with about two thirds found just once. The CDR3 covers 13 residues. The source material was PBMCs. This chain connects TRBV21-1 to TRBJ1-1; no check of the table's D call, TRBD1, against the DNA was made. TRBV21-1 is a recognized pseudogene. The source is a young man in good health and CMV-seropositive. CDR3 protein: CASSILGQAEAFF. CDR3 coding DNA: TGTGCCAGCAGCATTCTAGGACAGGCTGAAGCTTTCTTT.